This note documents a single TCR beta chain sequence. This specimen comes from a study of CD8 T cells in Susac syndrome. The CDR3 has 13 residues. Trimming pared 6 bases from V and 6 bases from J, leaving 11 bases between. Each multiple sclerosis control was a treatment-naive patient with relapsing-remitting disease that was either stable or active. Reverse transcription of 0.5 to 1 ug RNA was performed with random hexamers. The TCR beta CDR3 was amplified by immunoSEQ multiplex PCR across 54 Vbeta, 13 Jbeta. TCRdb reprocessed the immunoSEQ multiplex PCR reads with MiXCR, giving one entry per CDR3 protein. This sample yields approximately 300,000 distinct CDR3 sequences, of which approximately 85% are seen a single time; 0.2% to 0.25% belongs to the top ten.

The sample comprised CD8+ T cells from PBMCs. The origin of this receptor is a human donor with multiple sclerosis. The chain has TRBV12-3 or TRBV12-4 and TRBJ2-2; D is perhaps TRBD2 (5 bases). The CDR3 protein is CASSSRTPGELFF. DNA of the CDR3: TGTGCCAGCAGCTCTAGGACTCCCGGGGAGCTGTTTTTT.